This T cell receptor beta chain was captured by sequencing in a study of response to subunit inactivated influenza vaccine. Study-level results: Authors suggested seasonal influenza vaccinations each recruit few new T cells.

Only a few counts were recorded for this clonotype. Its matching antigen is unknown. MiXCR, run by TCRdb on the RT-PCR reads, gives a single entry per CDR3 protein. The data contain 280,000 or so distinct CDR3 sequences, around a fifth of them singletons. Trimming took 0 bases from V and 3 from J, leaving 10 bases between them. The germline V gene encodes CDR1 SGDLS and CDR2 YYNGEE. The CDR3 contains 15 residues. V gene TRBV9 combines with J gene TRBJ2-1; D might be TRBD2 (6 bases). The receptor comes from a man aged 50 to 69 who received an inactivated influenza vaccine. Specimen: PBMCs from blood, collected approximately 22 months after vaccination. The CDR3 DNA sequence: TGTGCCAGCAGCGTAGTGGGACTTGACTACAATGAGCAGTTCTTC. Amino acid sequence: CASSVVGLDYNEQFF.